The text below deals with one TCR beta chain. This sample was included in a study of technical replicates of blood from four donors. Clones were read by immunoSEQ multiplex PCR, and TCRdb kept only the in-frame ones, dropping some. Here the sample spans about 88,000 clones, 85% to 95% being singletons. Germline lookup yields CDR1 SEHNR and CDR2 FQNEAQ (reference sequence). Trimming shortened V by 6 bases and J by 2 bases, and 19 bases separated the two germline ends. The CDR3 is 16 amino acids. This clonotype originated in a human donor in good health. This rearrangement joins TRBV7-9 to TRBJ1-1, with D unresolved. The sequenced sample was T cells isolated from PBMCs. The CDR3 sequence is CASRYRRETINTEAFF. As DNA, the CDR3 is TGTGCCAGCAGGTACCGTAGGGAGACCATTAACACTGAAGCTTTCTTT.